These 13 T cell receptor beta chains came from one sample sequenced in a study of blood T cells in healthy people across ages. Sample-barcoded 5' priming and a J-beta primer mix drove a second PCR of about 6 to 11 cycles. MiXCR was run by TCRdb on the 5' RACE reads, yielding one entry per CDR3 protein. The sample yields about 290,000 distinct CDR3 sequences, around 30% seen once. Sequencing used blood. The receptors derive from a woman in her seventies in good health.

V is TRBV20-1 and J is TRBJ2-5; 9 bases map to TRBD2. V shed 0 bases, J shed 2 bases, and the junction held 7 bases outside the gene matches. Germline CDR1 is DFQATT and CDR2 is SNEGSKA (reference sequence). The CDR3 totals 16 residues. The CDR3: CSARDMASGVQETQYF. The CDR3 nucleotides read TGCAGTGCTAGAGATATGGCTAGCGGGGTTCAAGAGACCCAGTACTTC.

V usage is TRBV20-1 and J usage is TRBJ2-5; D unclear. The end of the DNA aligns better with TRBJ2-7, so the J call may be wrong. CDR3 length: 11 amino acids. Germline V gene data show CDR1 as DFQATT and CDR2 as SNEGSKA (reference sequence). CDR3 residues: CSARVDYEQYF. The CDR3 bases are TGCAGTGCTAGGGTGGACTACGAGCAGTACTTC.

The chain combines TRBV5-1 with TRBJ1-2, with 9 bases lining up with TRBD1. CDR3 length equals 16 residues. Germline-derived CDR1 and CDR2 are SGHRS and YFSETQ. V lost 4 bases and J lost 5; bases outside the gene matches: 12. The CDR3 DNA is TGCGCCAGCAGCCTGAATACAGGGGGCCGTGGGTATGGCTACACCTTC. It encodes CASSLNTGGRGYGYTF.

Many counts were recorded for this clonotype. V gene TRBV28 combines with J gene TRBJ1-1; D is unclear. Trimming removed 2 bases at V and 8 bases at J, with 6 bases between. The CDR3 runs to 11 residues. The germline V gene has CDR1 MDHEN and CDR2 SYDVKM. Here the CDR3 DNA reads TGTGCCAGCAGTTTACAAATGGAAGCTTTCTTT. It yields the protein CASSLQMEAFF.

The J gene is TRBJ1-5, the V gene TRBV7-8; the D is unclear. Trimming removed 2 bases from V and 1 base from J, with 9 bases in between. Germline CDR1 is SGHVS and CDR2 is FQNEAQ. CDR3 size: 15 residues. CDR3 amino acids: CASSLLGNSNQPQHF. As DNA, the CDR3 is TGTGCCAGCAGCTTATTGGGAAACAGCAATCAGCCCCAGCATTTT.

This clonotype was found a few times. This chain uses TRBV4-1 with TRBJ2-5, with D possibly TRBD1 on 5 matching bases. The CDR3 spans 15 residues. Germline CDR1 is MGHRA and CDR2 is YSYEKL. The germline V and J ends were trimmed by 0 bases and 5 bases, with 13 bases remaining between them. CDR3 in DNA: TGCGCCAGCAGCCAAGAAGGTGCAGGGCTCGAGACCCAGTACTTC. It yields the protein CASSQEGAGLETQYF.

The chain recombines TRBV9 with TRBJ2-5; 9 bases align to TRBD1. V was pared by 0 bases and J by 2 bases, with 2 bases of the junction left unmatched. The germline gives CDR1 SGDLS, CDR2 YYNGEE. The CDR3 runs 15 residues. The CDR3 DNA is TGTGCCAGCAGCGTAGGGACAGGGGTTCAAGAGACCCAGTACTTC. Encoded protein: CASSVGTGVQETQYF.

This clonotype turned up a few times. The chain recombines TRBV13 with TRBJ2-5; 9 bases map to TRBD2. TRBJ2-7 matches the DNA end more closely, so the J call is doubtful. The germline gives CDR1 PRHDT, CDR2 FYEKMQ (reference sequence). The CDR3 is 17 amino acids. The CDR3 DNA reads TGTGCCAGCAGCCCAACCTCTCCCCGTAGCGGGAGACGCGAGCAGTACTTC. This translates into CASSPTSPRSGRREQYF.

This clonotype was observed a handful of times. The chain has TRBV10-2 and TRBJ2-5; 11 nucleotides agree with TRBD1. The end of the DNA aligns better with TRBJ2-7, so the J call may be wrong. The CDR3 consists of 16 residues. The V gene's germline CDR1 is WSHSY and CDR2 SAAADI. The CDR3 loop reads CATEDRGPHISYEQYF. CDR3 bases: TGCGCCACCGAGGACAGGGGGCCCCACATCTCCTACGAGCAGTACTTC.

This clonotype was counted a few times. The chain couples TRBV7-2 to TRBJ1-5; D possibly corresponds to TRBD1 (6 bases). V lost 1 base, J lost 0 bases, and 16 bases lay in between. The germline V gene encodes CDR1 SGHTA and CDR2 FQGNSA. There are 18 residues in the CDR3. This chain's CDR3 is CASSLGVGGLDSNQPQHF. In DNA, the CDR3 is TGTGCCAGCAGCTTAGGGGTCGGGGGGCTGGATAGCAATCAGCCCCAGCATTTT.

V usage is TRBV6-6 and J usage is TRBJ2-7; D gene ambiguous. V was pared by 5 bases and J by 3 bases, with 17 bases between. Germline loops: CDR1 MNHNY, CDR2 SVGAGI (reference sequence). The CDR3 totals 15 residues. The CDR3 sequence: CASSPPWTEDYEQYF. CDR3 bases: TGTGCCAGCAGTCCGCCTTGGACGGAAGACTACGAGCAGTACTTC.

The chain couples TRBV11-2 to TRBJ2-3, with 12 bases fitting TRBD2. After removal of 5 bases from V and 6 bases from J, the junction contained 24 bases not matched to a gene. The V gene's germline CDR1 is SGHAT and CDR2 FQNNGV. There are 21 residues in the CDR3. The CDR3 coding sequence is TGTGCCAGCAGCCCGGGGATTGGGATGATTCTACTAGCGGGAGGCGTCGATACGCAGTATTTT. Translated: CASSPGIGMILLAGGVDTQYF.

This clonotype was seen only a few times. This chain joins TRBV12-3 or TRBV12-4 and TRBJ2-1; 7 bases are shared with TRBD2. The CDR3 is 15 amino acids. After removal of 1 base from V and 5 bases from J, the junction contained 5 bases not matched to a gene. CDR3 sequence: CASSLGGRVNNEQFF. The CDR3 coding sequence is TGTGCCAGCAGTTTAGGGGGGAGGGTAAACAATGAGCAGTTCTTC.